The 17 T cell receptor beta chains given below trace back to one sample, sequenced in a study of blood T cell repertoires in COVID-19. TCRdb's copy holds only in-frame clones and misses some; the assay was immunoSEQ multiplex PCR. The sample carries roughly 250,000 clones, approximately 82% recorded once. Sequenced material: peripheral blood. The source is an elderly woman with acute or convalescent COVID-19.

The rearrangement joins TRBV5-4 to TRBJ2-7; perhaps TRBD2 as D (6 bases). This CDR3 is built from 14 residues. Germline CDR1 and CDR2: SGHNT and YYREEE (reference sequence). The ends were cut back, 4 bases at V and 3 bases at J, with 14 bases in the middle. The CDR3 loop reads CASSPAGHGYEQYF. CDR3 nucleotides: TGTGCCAGCAGCCCCGCGGGGCATGGCTACGAGCAGTACTTC.

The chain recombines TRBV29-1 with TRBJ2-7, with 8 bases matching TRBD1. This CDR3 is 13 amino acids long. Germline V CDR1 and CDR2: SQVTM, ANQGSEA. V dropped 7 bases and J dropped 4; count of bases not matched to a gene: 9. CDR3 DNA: TGCAGCGCGACAGGACAGGGTCTTTACGAGCAGTACTTC. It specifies CSATGQGLYEQYF.

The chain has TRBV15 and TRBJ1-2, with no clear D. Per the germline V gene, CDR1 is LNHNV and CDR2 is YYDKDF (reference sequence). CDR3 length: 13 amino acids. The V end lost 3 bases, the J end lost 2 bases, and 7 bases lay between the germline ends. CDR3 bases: TGTGCCACCAGCAGCCAACAGAACTATGGCTACACCTTC. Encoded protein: CATSSQQNYGYTF.

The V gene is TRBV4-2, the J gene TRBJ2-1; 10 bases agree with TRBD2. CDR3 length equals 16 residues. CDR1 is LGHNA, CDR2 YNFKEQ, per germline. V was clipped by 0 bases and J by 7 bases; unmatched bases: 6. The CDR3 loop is CASSQDPSGSTNEQFF. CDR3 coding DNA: TGTGCCAGCAGCCAAGACCCTAGCGGGAGCACAAATGAGCAGTTCTTC.

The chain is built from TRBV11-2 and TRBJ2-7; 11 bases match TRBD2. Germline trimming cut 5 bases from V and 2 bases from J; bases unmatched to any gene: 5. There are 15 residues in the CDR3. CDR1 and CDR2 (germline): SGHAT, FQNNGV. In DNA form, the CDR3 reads TGTGCCAGCAGCCGACTAGCGGGGAGGACCTACGAGCAGTACTTC. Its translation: CASSRLAGRTYEQYF.

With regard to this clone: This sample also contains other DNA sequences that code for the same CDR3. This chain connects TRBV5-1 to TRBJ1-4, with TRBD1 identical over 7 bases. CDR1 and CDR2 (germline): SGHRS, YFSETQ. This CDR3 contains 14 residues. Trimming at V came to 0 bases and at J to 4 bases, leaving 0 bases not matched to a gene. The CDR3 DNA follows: TGCGCCAGCAGCTTGGGACAGGGTAATGAAAAACTGTTTTTT. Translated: CASSLGQGNEKLFF.

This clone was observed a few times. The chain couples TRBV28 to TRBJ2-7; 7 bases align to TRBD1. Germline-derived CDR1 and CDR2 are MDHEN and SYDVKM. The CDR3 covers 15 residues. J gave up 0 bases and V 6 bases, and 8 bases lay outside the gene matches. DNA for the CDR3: TGTGCCAGCAGCGCCGACAGGGCGAGCTCCTACGAGCAGTACTTC. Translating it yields CASSADRASSYEQYF.

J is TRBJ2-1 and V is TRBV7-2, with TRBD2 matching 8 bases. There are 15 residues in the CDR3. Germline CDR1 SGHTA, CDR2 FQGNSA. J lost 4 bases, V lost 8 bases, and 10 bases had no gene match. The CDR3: CASAQRAGGYNEQFF. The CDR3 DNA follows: TGTGCCAGCGCCCAGCGGGCGGGAGGTTACAATGAGCAGTTCTTC.

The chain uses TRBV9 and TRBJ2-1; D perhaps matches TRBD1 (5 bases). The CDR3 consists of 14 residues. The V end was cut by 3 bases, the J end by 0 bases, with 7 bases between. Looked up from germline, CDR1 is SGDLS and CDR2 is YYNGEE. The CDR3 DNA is TGTGCCAGCAGCGGGCAGGGCTCCTACAATGAGCAGTTCTTC. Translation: CASSGQGSYNEQFF.

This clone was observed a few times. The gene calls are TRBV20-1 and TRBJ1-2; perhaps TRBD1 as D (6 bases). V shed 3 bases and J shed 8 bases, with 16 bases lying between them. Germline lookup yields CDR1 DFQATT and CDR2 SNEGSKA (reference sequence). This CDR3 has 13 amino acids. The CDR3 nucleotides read TGCAGTGCTAGTCCCAGGGGAATTCTAGGCTACACCTTC. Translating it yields CSASPRGILGYTF.

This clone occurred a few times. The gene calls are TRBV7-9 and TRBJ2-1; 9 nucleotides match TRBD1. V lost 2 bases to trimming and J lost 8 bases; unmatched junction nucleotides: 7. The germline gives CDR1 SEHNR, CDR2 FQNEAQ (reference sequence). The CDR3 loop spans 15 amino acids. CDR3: CASSLRGQGSDEQFF. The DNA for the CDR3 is TGTGCCAGCAGCTTACGGGGACAGGGTAGCGATGAGCAGTTCTTC.

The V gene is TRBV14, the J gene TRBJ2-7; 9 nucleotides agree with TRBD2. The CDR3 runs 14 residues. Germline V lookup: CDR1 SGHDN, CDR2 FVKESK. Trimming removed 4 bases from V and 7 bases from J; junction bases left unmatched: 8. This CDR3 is CASSRGLAVGEQYF. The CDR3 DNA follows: TGTGCCAGCAGCCGGGGACTAGCTGTGGGGGAGCAGTACTTC.

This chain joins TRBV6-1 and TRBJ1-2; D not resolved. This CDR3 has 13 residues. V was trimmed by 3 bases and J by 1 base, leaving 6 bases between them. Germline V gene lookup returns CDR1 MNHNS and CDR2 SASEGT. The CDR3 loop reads CASSDRFNYGYTF. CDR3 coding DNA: TGTGCCAGCAGTGACAGGTTTAACTATGGCTACACCTTC.

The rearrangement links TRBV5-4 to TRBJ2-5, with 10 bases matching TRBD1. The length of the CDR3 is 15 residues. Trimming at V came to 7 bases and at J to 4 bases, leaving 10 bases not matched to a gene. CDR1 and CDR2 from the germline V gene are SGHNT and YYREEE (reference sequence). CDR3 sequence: CASHDRRDRGETQYF. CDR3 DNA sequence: TGTGCCAGCCACGATCGCCGGGACAGGGGAGAGACCCAGTACTTC.

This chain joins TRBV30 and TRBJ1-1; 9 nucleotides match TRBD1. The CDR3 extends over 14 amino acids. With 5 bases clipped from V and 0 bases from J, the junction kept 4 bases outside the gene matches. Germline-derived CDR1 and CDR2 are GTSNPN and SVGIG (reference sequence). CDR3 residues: CAWGRDRVNTEAFF. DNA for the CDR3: TGTGCCTGGGGGAGGGACAGGGTGAACACTGAAGCTTTCTTT.

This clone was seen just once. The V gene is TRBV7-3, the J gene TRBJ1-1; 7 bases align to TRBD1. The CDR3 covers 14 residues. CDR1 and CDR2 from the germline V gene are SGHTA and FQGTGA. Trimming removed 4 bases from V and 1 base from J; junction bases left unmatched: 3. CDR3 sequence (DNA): TGTGCCAGCAGCTCGGGACAGTCGAACACTGAAGCTTTCTTT. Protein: CASSSGQSNTEAFF.

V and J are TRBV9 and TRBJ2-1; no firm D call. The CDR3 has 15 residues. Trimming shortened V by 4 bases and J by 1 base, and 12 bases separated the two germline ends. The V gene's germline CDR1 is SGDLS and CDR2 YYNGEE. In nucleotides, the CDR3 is TGTGCCAGCAGCCCTGGAGAGGCATCCTACAATGAGCAGTTCTTC. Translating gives CASSPGEASYNEQFF.